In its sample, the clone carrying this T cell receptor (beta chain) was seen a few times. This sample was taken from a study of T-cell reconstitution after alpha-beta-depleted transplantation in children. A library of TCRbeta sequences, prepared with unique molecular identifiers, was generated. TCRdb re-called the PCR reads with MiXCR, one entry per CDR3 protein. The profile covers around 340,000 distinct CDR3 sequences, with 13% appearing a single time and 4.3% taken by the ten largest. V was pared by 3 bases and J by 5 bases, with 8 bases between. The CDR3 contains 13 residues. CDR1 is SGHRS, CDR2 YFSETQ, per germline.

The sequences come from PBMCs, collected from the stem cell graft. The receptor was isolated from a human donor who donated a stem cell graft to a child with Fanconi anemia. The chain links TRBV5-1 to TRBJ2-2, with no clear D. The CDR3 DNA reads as TGCGCCAGCAGCTACGGACGAACCGGGGAGCTGTTTTTT. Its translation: CASSYGRTGELFF.